Given below is one TCR beta chain in context. The antigen remains undetermined. The sample belongs to a study of T cell responses to AZD1222 COVID-19 vaccine. V gave up 3 bases and J gave up 1 base, with 16 bases separating them. The CDR3 has 17 amino acids. Study conclusions and caveats: Clonal diversity was possibly underestimated; the donors were predominantly white British and more often female. Baseline testing showed seropositivity in only six or seven AZD1222 recipients. Spike was spanned by vaccine-associated CD4 TCRs, which were dominant at 160-218 and 743-854. Repertoires were obtained solely post-peak T cell response.

Clones were read by immunoSEQ multiplex PCR, and TCRdb kept only the in-frame ones, dropping some. The table has 140,000 to 150,000 clones, 82% seen once. The source of this sequence is an adult in good health. Material: peripheral blood, obtained on day 0 of MenACWY control vaccination. The rearrangement uses TRBV23-1 and TRBJ1-5; possibly TRBD1 for D (5 bases). TRBV23-1 is annotated as an ORF whose role is uncertain. CDR3 loop: CASSHRQGSLSNQPQHF. CDR3 coding DNA: TGCGCCAGCAGTCACCGGCAGGGTAGCTTAAGCAATCAGCCCCAGCATTTT.